These T cell receptor beta chains were read from a single sample in a study of PD-L1 blockade in urothelial cancer. Sequencing used immunoSEQ multiplex PCR; TCRdb keeps in-frame clones, though not all of them. The sample holds 60,000 to 75,000 clones, 84% seen once. The starting material was PBMCs, obtained around atezolizumab (anti-PD-L1) treatment. The receptors were gathered from a woman in her seventies with urothelial cancer. The CDR3 runs from the conserved cysteine through the conserved F or W. Each record gives: V gene, J gene, clone size, D gene, CDR3 DNA, CDR3 protein. A D gene is named only where the DNA matches it firmly. The listing skips clone size in some rows; elsewhere it reads once, few, many or a size class.

v_call: TRBV28; j_call: TRBJ2-2; clone_size: NA; d_call: TRBD2; cdr3_nt: TGTGCCAGCTGGGGGCTAGCGGGAACCACCGGGGAGCTGTTTTTT; cdr3_aa: CASWGLAGTTGELFF
v_call: TRBV28; j_call: TRBJ2-7; clone_size: few; d_call: NA; cdr3_nt: TGTGCCAGCAGTTACGGGAGCATCGACGAGCAGTACTTC; cdr3_aa: CASSYGSIDEQYF
v_call: TRBV27; j_call: TRBJ2-1; clone_size: few; d_call: TRBD2; cdr3_nt: TGTGCCAGCAGGGGACTAGCGGGAGGGCAAAATGAGCAGTTCTTC; cdr3_aa: CASRGLAGGQNEQFF
v_call: TRBV7-9; j_call: TRBJ1-2; clone_size: NA; d_call: TRBD1; cdr3_nt: TGTGCCAGCACCATACAGGGGAGAGGCTATGGCTACACCTTC; cdr3_aa: CASTIQGRGYGYTF
v_call: TRBV11-2; j_call: TRBJ2-5; clone_size: NA; d_call: NA; cdr3_nt: TGTGCCAGCAGCTTCGGGTATGGCTTTTCCCGCGAGACCCAGTACTTC; cdr3_aa: CASSFGYGFSRETQYF
v_call: TRBV5-6; j_call: TRBJ2-7; clone_size: NA; d_call: NA; cdr3_nt: TGTGCCAGCAGCTTGAACTTGCTATACGAGCAGTACTTC; cdr3_aa: CASSLNLLYEQYF
v_call: TRBV19; j_call: TRBJ1-1; clone_size: NA; d_call: NA; cdr3_nt: TGTGCCAGTAGTATACTCCCCTCGACAGGCCACACTGAAGCTTTCTTT; cdr3_aa: CASSILPSTGHTEAFF
v_call: TRBV6-1; j_call: TRBJ1-1; clone_size: few; d_call: TRBD1; cdr3_nt: TGTGCCAGCGGGACAGGGCGGAACACTGAAGCTTTCTTT; cdr3_aa: CASGTGRNTEAFF
v_call: TRBV2; j_call: TRBJ2-2; clone_size: NA; d_call: TRBD2; cdr3_nt: TGTGCCAGCAGATCGACTAGCGGGAGTGACACCGGGGAGCTGTTTTTT; cdr3_aa: CASRSTSGSDTGELFF
v_call: TRBV18; j_call: TRBJ1-1; clone_size: few; d_call: TRBD1; cdr3_nt: TGTGCCAGCTCACCTAGACAGGGGAGAAATACTGAAGCTTTCTTT; cdr3_aa: CASSPRQGRNTEAFF
v_call: TRBV27; j_call: TRBJ2-6; clone_size: NA; d_call: NA; cdr3_nt: TGTGCCAGCAGCCTAAGGCCAGGGAGGGCCAACGTCCTGACTTTC; cdr3_aa: CASSLRPGRANVLTF
v_call: TRBV7-6; j_call: TRBJ2-5; clone_size: NA; d_call: TRBD2; cdr3_nt: TGTGCCAGCAGCCGACTGGGACTAGCTCGGGAGACCCAGTACTTC; cdr3_aa: CASSRLGLARETQYF
v_call: TRBV25-1; j_call: TRBJ2-7; clone_size: NA; d_call: TRBD1; cdr3_nt: TGTGCCAGCAGTGCATCAGGGGGCTACGAGCAGTACTTC; cdr3_aa: CASSASGGYEQYF
v_call: TRBV27; j_call: TRBJ2-1; clone_size: NA; d_call: NA; cdr3_nt: TGTGCCACCGGACTGAGCTCCTACAATGAGCAGTTCTTC; cdr3_aa: CATGLSSYNEQFF
v_call: TRBV2; j_call: TRBJ1-2; clone_size: NA; d_call: NA; cdr3_nt: TGTGCCAGCAGTGATATCGGGGTCGCTAACTATGGCTACACCTTC; cdr3_aa: CASSDIGVANYGYTF
v_call: TRBV5-1; j_call: TRBJ1-4; clone_size: NA; d_call: NA; cdr3_nt: TGCGCCAGCAGCCCAGAGGGGGGGGATGAAAAACTGTTTTTT; cdr3_aa: CASSPEGGDEKLFF
v_call: TRBV7-2; j_call: TRBJ2-1; clone_size: NA; d_call: TRBD2; cdr3_nt: TGTGCCAGCAGCTTAGTCGGCGCGGGAGGTAAATATGAGCAGTTCTTC; cdr3_aa: CASSLVGAGGKYEQFF
v_call: TRBV5-1; j_call: TRBJ2-2; clone_size: NA; d_call: TRBD1; cdr3_nt: TGCGCCAGCAGCTTTGACAGGGTATGGAACACCGGGGAGCTGTTTTTT; cdr3_aa: CASSFDRVWNTGELFF
v_call: TRBV7-9; j_call: TRBJ2-5; clone_size: many; d_call: TRBD1; cdr3_nt: TGTGCCAGCAGCTTCTTACTCAGGGGGCCTCAAGAGACCCAGTACTTC; cdr3_aa: CASSFLLRGPQETQYF
v_call: TRBV9; j_call: TRBJ2-7; clone_size: NA; d_call: NA; cdr3_nt: TGTGCCAGCAGCGTAGGAGGGACTCCTTCCTACGAGCAGTACTTC; cdr3_aa: CASSVGGTPSYEQYF
v_call: TRBV7-8; j_call: TRBJ2-5; clone_size: NA; d_call: TRBD2; cdr3_nt: TGTGCCAGCAGCCCTAATAGCGGGGTGTTTCAAGAGACCCAGTACTTC; cdr3_aa: CASSPNSGVFQETQYF
v_call: TRBV9; j_call: TRBJ1-1; clone_size: NA; d_call: NA; cdr3_nt: TGTGCCAGCAGCGTAGGTATAGGGGCCCCGAACACTGAAGCTTTCTTT; cdr3_aa: CASSVGIGAPNTEAFF
v_call: TRBV11-2; j_call: TRBJ2-7; clone_size: NA; d_call: TRBD2; cdr3_nt: TGTGCCAGCAGCTTAGAACCGTCTAGCGGCCCCTACGAGCAGTACTTC; cdr3_aa: CASSLEPSSGPYEQYF
v_call: TRBV27; j_call: TRBJ2-1; clone_size: NA; d_call: NA; cdr3_nt: TGTGCCAGCAGTTTAGACGGGACAAGGGCCTACAATGAGCAGTTCTTC; cdr3_aa: CASSLDGTRAYNEQFF
v_call: TRBV5-1; j_call: TRBJ1-1; clone_size: NA; d_call: TRBD1; cdr3_nt: TGCGCCAGCAGTCAAGGTGCCCCAGGGGGAACTGAAGCTTTCTTT; cdr3_aa: CASSQGAPGGTEAFF
v_call: TRBV28; j_call: TRBJ2-5; clone_size: NA; d_call: TRBD1; cdr3_nt: TGTGCCAGCAGTTCTCCGGCAGGGGGCCTCCAAGAGACCCAGTACTTC; cdr3_aa: CASSSPAGGLQETQYF
v_call: TRBV10-3; j_call: TRBJ2-1; clone_size: few; d_call: TRBD2; cdr3_nt: TGTGCCATCAGTGCACTAGCGGGATCCTACAATGAGCAGTTCTTC; cdr3_aa: CAISALAGSYNEQFF
v_call: TRBV5-8; j_call: TRBJ1-5; clone_size: NA; d_call: NA; cdr3_nt: TGTGCCAGCAGCCTAAGAGTTAATAGCAATCAGCCCCAGCATTTT; cdr3_aa: CASSLRVNSNQPQHF
v_call: TRBV19; j_call: TRBJ2-1; clone_size: NA; d_call: NA; cdr3_nt: TGTGCCAGTAGTGGAGGGCCCGGTAACAATGAGCAGTTCTTC; cdr3_aa: CASSGGPGNNEQFF
v_call: TRBV7-9; j_call: TRBJ1-4; clone_size: NA; d_call: NA; cdr3_nt: TGTGCCAGCAGCCCCACCGGAGTAACTAATGAAAAACTGTTTTTT; cdr3_aa: CASSPTGVTNEKLFF
v_call: TRBV7-6; j_call: TRBJ1-2; clone_size: once; d_call: TRBD1; cdr3_nt: TGTGCATCAGGGGGTGCCCAGAACTATGGCTACACCTTC; cdr3_aa: CASGGAQNYGYTF
v_call: TRBV25-1; j_call: TRBJ1-2; clone_size: NA; d_call: NA; cdr3_nt: TGTGCCAGCAGTGTGGCGGGGATTGGCTACACCTTC; cdr3_aa: CASSVAGIGYTF
v_call: TRBV15; j_call: TRBJ1-5; clone_size: NA; d_call: NA; cdr3_nt: TGTGCCACCAGCTTTGAGAGGAATCAGCCCCAGCATTTT; cdr3_aa: CATSFERNQPQHF
v_call: TRBV28; j_call: TRBJ1-2; clone_size: few; d_call: TRBD1; cdr3_nt: TGTGCCAGCAGTACGGGGGACAGGGAGGTTGGTGGCTACACCTTC; cdr3_aa: CASSTGDREVGGYTF
v_call: TRBV10-3; j_call: TRBJ1-6; clone_size: few; d_call: TRBD1; cdr3_nt: TGTGCCATCAGTGAGTTTCGACAGGGGGATTCACCCCTCCACTTT; cdr3_aa: CAISEFRQGDSPLHF
v_call: TRBV4-3; j_call: TRBJ1-3; clone_size: once; d_call: NA; cdr3_nt: TGCGCCAGCAGCCAAGAGAGGGGGGGGAACACCATATATTTT; cdr3_aa: CASSQERGGNTIYF
v_call: TRBV6-6; j_call: TRBJ1-5; clone_size: once; d_call: NA; cdr3_nt: TGTGCCAGCAGTTACTCACGGGGTACCCTCAATCAGCCCCAGCATTTT; cdr3_aa: CASSYSRGTLNQPQHF
v_call: TRBV4-1; j_call: TRBJ2-3; clone_size: NA; d_call: TRBD1; cdr3_nt: TGCGCCAGCAGCCATGATACCGGGACAGGGGTTGCAGATACGCAGTATTTT; cdr3_aa: CASSHDTGTGVADTQYF
v_call: TRBV7-8; j_call: TRBJ2-7; clone_size: NA; d_call: TRBD1; cdr3_nt: TGTGCCAGCAGCTTAGGCTCGACAGGGGGCTCCTACGAGCAGTACTTC; cdr3_aa: CASSLGSTGGSYEQYF
v_call: TRBV7-2; j_call: TRBJ1-5; clone_size: NA; d_call: NA; cdr3_nt: TGTGCCAGCAGCTTCCCTACTCAGCCCCAGCATTTT; cdr3_aa: CASSFPTQPQHF
v_call: TRBV28; j_call: TRBJ1-1; clone_size: NA; d_call: TRBD1; cdr3_nt: TGTGCCAGCAGTCCCCAACCGGGACAGCGGAACACTGAAGCTTTCTTT; cdr3_aa: CASSPQPGQRNTEAFF
v_call: TRBV4-2; j_call: TRBJ2-7; clone_size: few; d_call: TRBD1; cdr3_nt: TGTGCCAGCAGCCAAGGACAGGGGGCATCCTACGAGCAGTACTTC; cdr3_aa: CASSQGQGASYEQYF
v_call: TRBV6-5; j_call: TRBJ2-1; clone_size: once; d_call: TRBD2; cdr3_nt: TGTGCCAGCAGAGCGGGAGGCATTAATGAGCAGTTCTTC; cdr3_aa: CASRAGGINEQFF
v_call: TRBV30; j_call: TRBJ1-4; clone_size: few; d_call: NA; cdr3_nt: TGTGCCTGGAGTGGCGGGACGTCGGCGGAACTGTTTTTT; cdr3_aa: CAWSGGTSAELFF
v_call: TRBV6-5; j_call: TRBJ1-6; clone_size: NA; d_call: NA; cdr3_nt: TGTGCCAGCAGTTACTCGAGCGTAGGGGGTAATTCACCCCTCCACTTT; cdr3_aa: CASSYSSVGGNSPLHF